This is a list of T cell receptor beta chains from one sample in a study of cytomegalovirus exposure and HLA in healthy donors. Using immunoSEQ multiplex PCR, the repertoire was profiled, and TCRdb retains in-frame clones only, with some absent. The sample consists of tens of thousands of clones, nearly 80% of them appearing once. Sequencing was carried out using PBMCs. Source of these receptors: a woman in her forties in good health and CMV-seronegative. Each CDR3 is given with its conserved first and last residue. Each record gives: CDR3 DNA, CDR3 protein, clone size, D gene, V gene, J gene. The D gene is left open where the match is weak. Size tells how often a clone was seen (once, few, many) or the class of an expanded clone, and some rows leave it out.

DNA: TGTGCCAGCAGCCAAGAGCACCGGAGCCGACTATTT
CDR3: CASSQEHRSRLF
size: -
D: -
V: TRBV4-2
J: TRBJ2-3

DNA: TGTGCCAGTAGTCCTCAGGGGAACACCATATATTTT
CDR3: CASSPQGNTIYF
size: -
D: -
V: TRBV19
J: TRBJ1-3

DNA: TGTGCCAGTACCCTACGAATCTCTGGGGCCAACGTCCTGACTTTC
CDR3: CASTLRISGANVLTF
size: -
D: -
V: TRBV19
J: TRBJ2-6

DNA: TGTGCCAGCAGCGAGGCGGCAGTCCGTCCCCGCTACGAGCAGTACTTC
CDR3: CASSEAAVRPRYEQYF
size: -
D: -
V: TRBV21-1
J: TRBJ2-7

DNA: TGCGCCAGCAGCTTGGAAAGACAGATCTACGAGCAGTACTTC
CDR3: CASSLERQIYEQYF
size: -
D: -
V: TRBV5-1
J: TRBJ2-7

DNA: TGTGCCAGCCTGCCGGGGGTGGGTGGAAACACCATATATTTT
CDR3: CASLPGVGGNTIYF
size: -
D: -
V: TRBV28
J: TRBJ1-3

DNA: TGTGCCAGCAGCCCCACTAAACAGGGGTTACTAAGCGTCCTGACTTTC
CDR3: CASSPTKQGLLSVLTF
size: -
D: TRBD1
V: TRBV7-8
J: TRBJ2-6

DNA: TGTGCCAGCAGCCGATGGGACAGGGGTATTAACTATGGCTACACCTTC
CDR3: CASSRWDRGINYGYTF
size: once
D: TRBD1
V: TRBV5-4
J: TRBJ1-2

DNA: TGTGCCAGTAGTAAACCGGGACAGGCCCCTGGCGAGCAGTACTTC
CDR3: CASSKPGQAPGEQYF
size: -
D: TRBD1
V: TRBV19
J: TRBJ2-7

DNA: TGTGCCAGCAGCCAAAAAGGAAACCACTTTTCGGGGGAGCAGTACTTC
CDR3: CASSQKGNHFSGEQYF
size: -
D: -
V: TRBV14
J: TRBJ2-7

DNA: TGTGCCACCAGCAGAGATCGAGGCAATCAGCCCCAGCATTTT
CDR3: CATSRDRGNQPQHF
size: -
D: -
V: TRBV15
J: TRBJ1-5

DNA: TGTGCCAGTAGTATAGGCGGCGCGGGAGGAGAAGAGCAGTACTTC
CDR3: CASSIGGAGGEEQYF
size: -
D: TRBD2
V: TRBV19
J: TRBJ2-7

DNA: TGTGCCAGCAGTTACTCCTCGGGGGACGGCTACACCTTC
CDR3: CASSYSSGDGYTF
size: -
D: -
V: TRBV6-5
J: TRBJ1-2

DNA: TGTGCCAGCAGCGTAGCCGGAAGCGGGTACGAGCAGTACTTC
CDR3: CASSVAGSGYEQYF
size: -
D: -
V: TRBV9
J: TRBJ2-7

DNA: TGTGCCAGCAGCTGGGGACTAGCGGGAGACGATGAGCAGTTCTTC
CDR3: CASSWGLAGDDEQFF
size: -
D: TRBD2
V: TRBV7-9
J: TRBJ2-1

DNA: TGTGCCAGCAGCTTATCAGGGATTAATGAAAAACTGTTTTTT
CDR3: CASSLSGINEKLFF
size: -
D: -
V: TRBV5-6
J: TRBJ1-4

DNA: TGTGCCAGCAGCGCCGGCGGGGAGACCCAGTACTTC
CDR3: CASSAGGETQYF
size: -
D: -
V: TRBV7-6
J: TRBJ2-5

DNA: TGTGCCAGCAGTTCGGGACAGGGATACTCCTACGAGCAGTACTTC
CDR3: CASSSGQGYSYEQYF
size: -
D: TRBD1
V: TRBV28
J: TRBJ2-7

DNA: TGTGCCAGCAGTGCACTAGCGGGAGTAGGCTATGAGCAGTTCTTC
CDR3: CASSALAGVGYEQFF
size: -
D: TRBD2
V: TRBV25-1
J: TRBJ2-1

DNA: TGTGCCAGCAGCTTAATTGAGGGTAGCAATCAGCCCCAGCATTTT
CDR3: CASSLIEGSNQPQHF
size: -
D: -
V: TRBV7-2
J: TRBJ1-5

DNA: TGTGCCAGCTCACCTCTTGGGACAGGGGGCCACGAGCAGTACTTC
CDR3: CASSPLGTGGHEQYF
size: -
D: TRBD1
V: TRBV18
J: TRBJ2-7

DNA: TGTGCCATCAGTGAGTCGACTGGGAGCTCCTACAATGAGCAGTTCTTC
CDR3: CAISESTGSSYNEQFF
size: once
D: -
V: TRBV10-3
J: TRBJ2-1

DNA: TGCAGCGTCCAACAGGGGGCAGGGTCACCCCTCCACTTT
CDR3: CSVQQGAGSPLHF
size: -
D: TRBD1
V: TRBV29-1
J: TRBJ1-6

DNA: TGTGCCAGCAGCCCTGAGGGGGGGCTGGGCACAGATACGCAGTATTTT
CDR3: CASSPEGGLGTDTQYF
size: -
D: -
V: TRBV6-4
J: TRBJ2-3

DNA: TGTGCCAGCCGTGGGGGGAGGGCCAGGTCAGATACGCAGTATTTT
CDR3: CASRGGRARSDTQYF
size: -
D: TRBD2
V: TRBV28
J: TRBJ2-3

DNA: TGCGCCAGCAGTGCGGGGGGGTTGGCATCCAACTATGGCTACACCTTC
CDR3: CASSAGGLASNYGYTF
size: few
D: -
V: TRBV10-1
J: TRBJ1-2

DNA: TGTGCCAGCAGCGTACCCCGCCTGGGACAGGGTCGTTTAGGCTATGGCTACACCTTC
CDR3: CASSVPRLGQGRLGYGYTF
size: -
D: TRBD1
V: TRBV7-9
J: TRBJ1-2

DNA: TGTGCCAGCAGGACTAGCGGAACCTACGAGCAGTACTTC
CDR3: CASRTSGTYEQYF
size: -
D: TRBD2
V: TRBV6-5
J: TRBJ2-7

DNA: TGTGCCAGCAGAAGCGGGAACGTCGTCTACGAGCAGTACTTC
CDR3: CASRSGNVVYEQYF
size: few
D: TRBD2
V: TRBV6-1
J: TRBJ2-7

DNA: TGTGCCACCAGCAAAGTAGGACTCGGCACAGATACGCAGTATTTT
CDR3: CATSKVGLGTDTQYF
size: -
D: -
V: TRBV15
J: TRBJ2-3

DNA: TGTGCCAGTTCCGGTTTCACCGGGGAGCTGTTTTTT
CDR3: CASSGFTGELFF
size: once
D: -
V: TRBV19
J: TRBJ2-2

DNA: TGTGCCAGCTCACCTGAGACAGGGGTTGTGCGAAACACCATATATTTT
CDR3: CASSPETGVVRNTIYF
size: once
D: TRBD1
V: TRBV18
J: TRBJ1-3

DNA: TGTGCCACCAGCCAAAGCTCAGAGACCCAGTACTTC
CDR3: CATSQSSETQYF
size: -
D: -
V: TRBV15
J: TRBJ2-5

DNA: TGTGCCAGCAGTATACTAGCGGGATTGGGAACAGATACGCAGTATTTT
CDR3: CASSILAGLGTDTQYF
size: -
D: TRBD2
V: TRBV28
J: TRBJ2-3

DNA: TGTGCCAGCAGTCCATCGCTGGACAGGGGGTTCTTGAACACTGAAGCTTTCTTT
CDR3: CASSPSLDRGFLNTEAFF
size: -
D: TRBD1
V: TRBV27
J: TRBJ1-1

DNA: TGTGCCAGCAGCTTAGCTCCAGGGGACTACGAGCAGTACTTC
CDR3: CASSLAPGDYEQYF
size: -
D: -
V: TRBV11-2
J: TRBJ2-7

DNA: TGTGCCAGCAGAATAGACAGGAACTATGGCTACACCTTC
CDR3: CASRIDRNYGYTF
size: -
D: -
V: TRBV28
J: TRBJ1-2

DNA: TGTGCCAGCAGTTACTTGAAGGGGGGGGGCCCAGGAGAGACCCAGTACTTC
CDR3: CASSYLKGGGPGETQYF
size: -
D: -
V: TRBV5-4
J: TRBJ2-5

DNA: TGTGCCAGCAGCTTAGATGGCAGGGGGCAAGAGACCCAGTACTTC
CDR3: CASSLDGRGQETQYF
size: -
D: TRBD1
V: TRBV11-3
J: TRBJ2-5

DNA: TGTGCCAGCCGCACTGGGGGGACCAATGAGCAGTTCTTC
CDR3: CASRTGGTNEQFF
size: -
D: -
V: TRBV27
J: TRBJ2-1

DNA: TGTGCCAGCTCGCCAGAGGGGCCTATTACAGGGGCCAATGAGCAGTTCTTC
CDR3: CASSPEGPITGANEQFF
size: -
D: TRBD1
V: TRBV18
J: TRBJ2-1